These 6 T cell receptor beta chains came from one sample sequenced in a study of T-cell reconstitution after alpha-beta-depleted transplantation in children. Researchers prepared the TCRbeta library using unique molecular identifiers, the study reports. TCRdb used MiXCR to reprocess the PCR reads, holding one entry per CDR3 protein. Here the sample spans 500,000 to 750,000 distinct CDR3 sequences, under 15% being singletons. This specimen was PBMCs, mostly from graft donor cells, taken 360 days after TCRalphabeta/CD19-depleted stem cell transplant. Receptors originate from a male patient between 5 and 17 years old who had a stem cell transplant for acute myeloid leukemia, so the T cells may come from the graft donor.

In its sample, this clonotype was seen a few times. The CDR3 sequence: CASSYQAGGPSNEQFF. The CDR3 nucleotides are TGTGCCAGCAGTTACCAAGCGGGAGGGCCCTCGAATGAGCAGTTCTTC. This chain links TRBV6-2 or TRBV6-3 with TRBJ2-1, with 10 bases that match TRBD2. This CDR3 spans 16 amino acids. The junction had 8 bases not matched to a gene; V was cut back by 2 bases and J by 7 bases. CDR1 and CDR2 from the germline V gene are MNHEY and SVGEGT.

The DNA of the CDR3 is TGCGCCAGCACAATTGGCCATTCCGAACAGGCCGAGCAGTTCTTC. Its protein is CASTIGHSEQAEQFF. The rearrangement uses TRBV5-1 and TRBJ2-1, with TRBD1 as a possible D gene (5 bases). Trimming removed 6 bases from V and 10 bases from J, with 23 bases in between. This CDR3 is built from 15 residues. Per the germline V gene, CDR1 is SGHRS and CDR2 is YFSETQ.

This clonotype was counted at least ten times. The V call is TRBV12-3 or TRBV12-4, the J call TRBJ2-4; D perhaps matches TRBD2 (6 bases). V was cut by 0 bases and J by 15 bases, with 15 bases left in between. The CDR3 is made up of 13 amino acids. The CDR3 region is CASSLATASGWYF. CDR3 nucleotides: TGTGCCAGCAGTTTAGCTACAGCGAGCGGGTGGTACTTC.

This sequence joins TRBV28 and TRBJ2-5, with 7 bases that match TRBD2. CDR1 MDHEN and CDR2 SYDVKM come from the germline V gene. The V and J ends lost 6 bases and 4 bases, in that order; junction bases with no gene match: 5. This CDR3 comprises 13 residues. The CDR3 DNA sequence: TGTGCCAGCAGGCGGGGGAAGAGAGAGACCCAGTACTTC. Amino acid sequence: CASRRGKRETQYF.

Written as DNA, the CDR3 is TGCGCCAGCAGCCAAGACCCAGGACAGGGAGTGGACTATGGCTACACCTTC. Translation: CASSQDPGQGVDYGYTF. V is TRBV4-3 and J is TRBJ1-2; 8 bases line up with TRBD1. CDR3 size: 17 residues. The trim removed 0 bases at V and 3 bases at J, leaving 9 bases unmatched. Germline values: CDR1 LGHNA, CDR2 YSLEER.

This clonotype turned up a few times. This chain's CDR3 is CASSFHISNSPLHF. DNA of the CDR3: TGTGCCAGCAGTTTCCATATCTCCAATTCACCCCTCCACTTT. This rearrangement joins TRBV28 to TRBJ1-6; D is ambiguous. The CDR3 contains 14 residues. Germline CDR1 is MDHEN and CDR2 is SYDVKM. V shed 3 bases and J shed 7 bases, with 10 bases lying between them.